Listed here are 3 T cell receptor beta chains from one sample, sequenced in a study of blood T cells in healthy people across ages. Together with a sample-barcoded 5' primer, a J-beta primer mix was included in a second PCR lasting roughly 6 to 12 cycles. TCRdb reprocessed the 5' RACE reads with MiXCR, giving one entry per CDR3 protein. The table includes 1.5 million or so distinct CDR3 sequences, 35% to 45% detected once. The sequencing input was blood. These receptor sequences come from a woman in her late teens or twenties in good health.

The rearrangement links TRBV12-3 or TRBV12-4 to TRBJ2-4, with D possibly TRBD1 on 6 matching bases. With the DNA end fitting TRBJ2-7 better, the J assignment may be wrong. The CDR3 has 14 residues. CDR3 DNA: TGTGCCAGCAGGGCTTCCGGGACATCTTACGAGCAGTACTTC. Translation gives CASRASGTSYEQYF.

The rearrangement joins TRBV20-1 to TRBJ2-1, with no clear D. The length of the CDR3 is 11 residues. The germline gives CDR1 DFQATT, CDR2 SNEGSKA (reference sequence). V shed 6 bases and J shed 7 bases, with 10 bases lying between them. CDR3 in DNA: TGCAGTGCCATCCACCCAAATGAGCAGTTCTTC. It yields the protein CSAIHPNEQFF.

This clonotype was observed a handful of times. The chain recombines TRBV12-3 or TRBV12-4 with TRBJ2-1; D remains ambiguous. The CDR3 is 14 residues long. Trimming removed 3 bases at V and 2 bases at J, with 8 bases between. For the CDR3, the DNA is TGTGCCAGCAGTTTTGTCAGGACCTACAATGAGCAGTTCTTC. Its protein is CASSFVRTYNEQFF.